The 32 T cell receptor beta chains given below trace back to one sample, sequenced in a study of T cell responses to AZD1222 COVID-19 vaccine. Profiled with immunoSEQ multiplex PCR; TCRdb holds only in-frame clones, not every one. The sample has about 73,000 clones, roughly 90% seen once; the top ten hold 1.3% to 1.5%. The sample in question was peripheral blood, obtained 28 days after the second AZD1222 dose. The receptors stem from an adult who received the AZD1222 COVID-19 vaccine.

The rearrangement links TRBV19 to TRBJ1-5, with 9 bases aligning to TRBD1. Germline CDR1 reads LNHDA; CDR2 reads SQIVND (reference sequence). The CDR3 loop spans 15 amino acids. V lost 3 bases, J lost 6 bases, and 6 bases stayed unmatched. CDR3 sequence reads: CASSMGQGPPQPQHF. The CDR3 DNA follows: TGTGCCAGTAGTATGGGACAGGGCCCCCCTCAGCCCCAGCATTTT.

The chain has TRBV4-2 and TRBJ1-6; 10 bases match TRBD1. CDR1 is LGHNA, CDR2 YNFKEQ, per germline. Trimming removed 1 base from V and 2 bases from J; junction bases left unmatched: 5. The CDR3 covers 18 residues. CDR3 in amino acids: CASSQGGTGVTYNSPLHF. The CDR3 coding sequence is TGTGCCAGCAGCCAAGGGGGGACAGGGGTAACCTATAATTCACCCCTCCACTTT.

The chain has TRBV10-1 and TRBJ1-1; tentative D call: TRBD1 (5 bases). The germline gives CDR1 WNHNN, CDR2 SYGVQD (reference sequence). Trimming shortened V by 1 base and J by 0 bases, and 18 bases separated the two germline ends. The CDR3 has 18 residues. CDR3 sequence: CASSEWYHQGEMNTEAFF. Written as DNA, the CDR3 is TGCGCCAGCAGTGAGTGGTATCATCAGGGCGAAATGAACACTGAAGCTTTCTTT.

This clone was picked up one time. CDR3 in DNA: TGTGCCAGCAGTATTACTGGGGCTGAAGCTTTCTTT. Translation: CASSITGAEAFF. V usage is TRBV12-3 or TRBV12-4 and J usage is TRBJ1-1; D is ambiguous. The V and J ends lost 5 bases and 6 bases respectively, with 10 bases between them. The CDR3 loop spans 12 amino acids.

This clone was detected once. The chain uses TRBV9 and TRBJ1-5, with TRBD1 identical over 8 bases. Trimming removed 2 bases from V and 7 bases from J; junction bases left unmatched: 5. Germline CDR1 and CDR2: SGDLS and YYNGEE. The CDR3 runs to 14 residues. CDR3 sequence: CASSVGQGWQPQHF. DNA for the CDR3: TGTGCCAGCAGCGTCGGACAGGGATGGCAGCCCCAGCATTTT.

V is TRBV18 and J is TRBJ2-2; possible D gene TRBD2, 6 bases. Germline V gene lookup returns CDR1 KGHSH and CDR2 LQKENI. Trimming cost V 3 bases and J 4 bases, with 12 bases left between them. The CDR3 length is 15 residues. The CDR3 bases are TGTGCCAGCTCACCTTCGGGGGACCTCACCGGGGAGCTGTTTTTT. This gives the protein CASSPSGDLTGELFF.

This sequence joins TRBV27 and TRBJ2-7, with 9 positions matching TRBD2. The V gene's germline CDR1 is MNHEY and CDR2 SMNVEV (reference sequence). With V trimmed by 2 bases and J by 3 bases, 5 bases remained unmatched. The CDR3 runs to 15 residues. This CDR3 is CASSLTLAGSYEQYF. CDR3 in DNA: TGTGCCAGCAGTTTAACGCTAGCGGGGAGCTACGAGCAGTACTTC.

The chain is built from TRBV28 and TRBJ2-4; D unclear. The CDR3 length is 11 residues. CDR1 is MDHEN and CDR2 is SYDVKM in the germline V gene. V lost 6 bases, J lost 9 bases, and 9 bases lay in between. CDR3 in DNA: TGTGCCAGCAGCGACTTTCCCATTCAGTACTTC. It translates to CASSDFPIQYF. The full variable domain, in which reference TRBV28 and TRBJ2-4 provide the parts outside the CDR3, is DVKVTQSSRYLVKRTGEKVFLECVQDMDHENMFWYRQDPGLGLRLIYFSYDVKMKEKGDIPEGYSVSREKKERFSLILESASTNQTSMYLCASSDFPIQYFGAGTRLSVL.

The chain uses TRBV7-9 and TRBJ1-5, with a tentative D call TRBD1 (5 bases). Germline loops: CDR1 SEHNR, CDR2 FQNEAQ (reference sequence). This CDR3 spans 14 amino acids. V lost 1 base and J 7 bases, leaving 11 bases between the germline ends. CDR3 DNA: TGTGCCAGCAGCTTAGTGGGGGATCGCCAGCCCCAGCATTTT. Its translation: CASSLVGDRQPQHF.

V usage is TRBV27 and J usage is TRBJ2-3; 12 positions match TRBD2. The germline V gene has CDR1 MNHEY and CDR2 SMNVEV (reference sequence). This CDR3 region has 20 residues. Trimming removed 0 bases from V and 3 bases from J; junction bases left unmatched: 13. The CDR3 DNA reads TGTGCCAGCAGTTTATCGTTGTCGCTAGCGGGGGGGCGAGGGACAGATACGCAGTATTTT. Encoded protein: CASSLSLSLAGGRGTDTQYF.

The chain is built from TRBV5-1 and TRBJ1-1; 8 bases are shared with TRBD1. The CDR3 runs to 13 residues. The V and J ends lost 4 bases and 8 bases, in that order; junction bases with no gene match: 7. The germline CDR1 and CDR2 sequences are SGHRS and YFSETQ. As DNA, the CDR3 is TGCGCCAGCAGCGGGCCGGGACAGGCCGAAGCTTTCTTT. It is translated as CASSGPGQAEAFF.

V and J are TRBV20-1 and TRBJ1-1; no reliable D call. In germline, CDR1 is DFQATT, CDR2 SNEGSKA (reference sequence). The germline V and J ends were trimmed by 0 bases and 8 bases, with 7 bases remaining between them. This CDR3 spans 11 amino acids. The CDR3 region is CSARDAREAFF. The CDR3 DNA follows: TGCAGTGCTAGAGACGCGAGAGAAGCTTTCTTT.

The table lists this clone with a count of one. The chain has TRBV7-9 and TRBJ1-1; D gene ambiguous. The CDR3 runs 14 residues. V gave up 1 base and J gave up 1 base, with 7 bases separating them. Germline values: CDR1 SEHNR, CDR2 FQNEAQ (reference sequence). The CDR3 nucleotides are TGTGCCAGCAGCTTAGTGGAGGGGAACACTGAAGCTTTCTTT. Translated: CASSLVEGNTEAFF.

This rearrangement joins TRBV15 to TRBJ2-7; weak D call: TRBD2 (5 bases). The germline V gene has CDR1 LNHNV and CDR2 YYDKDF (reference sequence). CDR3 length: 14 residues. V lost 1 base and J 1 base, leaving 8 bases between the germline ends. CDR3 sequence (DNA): TGTGCCACCAGCAGAGGGACTTCGTCCTACGAGCAGTACTTC. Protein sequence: CATSRGTSSYEQYF.

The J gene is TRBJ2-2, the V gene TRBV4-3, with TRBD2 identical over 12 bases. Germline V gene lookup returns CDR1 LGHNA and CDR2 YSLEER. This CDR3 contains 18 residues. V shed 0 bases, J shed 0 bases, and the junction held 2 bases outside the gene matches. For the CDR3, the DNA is TGCGCCAGCAGCCAAGAGGCTAGCGGGGGGGCGAACACCGGGGAGCTGTTTTTT. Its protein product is CASSQEASGGANTGELFF.

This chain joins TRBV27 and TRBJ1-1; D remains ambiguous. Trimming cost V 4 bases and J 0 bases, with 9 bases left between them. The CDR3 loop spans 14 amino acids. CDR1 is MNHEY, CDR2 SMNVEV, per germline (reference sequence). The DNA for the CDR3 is TGTGCCAGCAGTTCCTCCCTGATGAACACTGAAGCTTTCTTT. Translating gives CASSSSLMNTEAFF.

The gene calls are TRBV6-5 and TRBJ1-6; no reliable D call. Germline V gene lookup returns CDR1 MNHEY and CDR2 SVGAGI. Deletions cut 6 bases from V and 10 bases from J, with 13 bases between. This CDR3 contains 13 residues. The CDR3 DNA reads TGTGCCAGCAGGACTTTTGGTGGATCACCCCTCCACTTT. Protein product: CASRTFGGSPLHF.

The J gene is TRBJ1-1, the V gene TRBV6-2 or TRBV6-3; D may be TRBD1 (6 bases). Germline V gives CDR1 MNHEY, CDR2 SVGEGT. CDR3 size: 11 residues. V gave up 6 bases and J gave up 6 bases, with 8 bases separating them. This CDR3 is CASSRGPEAFF. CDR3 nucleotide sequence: TGTGCCAGCAGCAGGGGTCCTGAAGCTTTCTTT.

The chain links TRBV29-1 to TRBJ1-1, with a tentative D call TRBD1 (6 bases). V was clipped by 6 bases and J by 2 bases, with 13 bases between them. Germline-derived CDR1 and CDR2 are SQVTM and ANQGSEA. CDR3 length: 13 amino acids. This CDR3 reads CSVQGRFNTEAFF. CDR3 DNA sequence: TGCAGCGTACAGGGACGCTTTAACACTGAAGCTTTCTTT.

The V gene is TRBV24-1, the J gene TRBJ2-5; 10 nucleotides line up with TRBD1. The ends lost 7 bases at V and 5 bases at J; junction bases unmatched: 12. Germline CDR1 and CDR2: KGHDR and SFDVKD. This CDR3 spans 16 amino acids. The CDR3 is CATSTGTGARGETQYF. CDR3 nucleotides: TGTGCCACCAGCACCGGGACAGGGGCTAGGGGGGAGACCCAGTACTTC.

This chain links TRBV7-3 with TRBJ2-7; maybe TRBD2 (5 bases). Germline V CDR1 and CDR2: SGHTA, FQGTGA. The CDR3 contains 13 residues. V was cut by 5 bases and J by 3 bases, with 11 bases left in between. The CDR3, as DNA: TGTGCCAGCAGCACTTTTGCGGGCTACGAGCAGTACTTC. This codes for CASSTFAGYEQYF.

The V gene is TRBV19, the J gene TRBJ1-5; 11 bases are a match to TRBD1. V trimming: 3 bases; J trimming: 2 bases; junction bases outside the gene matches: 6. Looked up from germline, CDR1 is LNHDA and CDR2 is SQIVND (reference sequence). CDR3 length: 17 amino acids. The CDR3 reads CASSIRDRGGGNQPQHF. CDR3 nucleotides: TGTGCCAGTAGTATCCGGGACAGGGGGGGAGGCAATCAGCCCCAGCATTTT.

The CDR3, as DNA: TGTGCCAGCAGCAAGGGACTAGCGGGGGGGCCAGTGAGAACAGATACGCAGTATTTT. Residues: CASSKGLAGGPVRTDTQYF. The chain carries TRBV7-6 and TRBJ2-3, with 16 bases identical to TRBD2. The germline V gene has CDR1 SGHVS and CDR2 FNYEAQ. The junction had 11 bases not matched to a gene; V was cut back by 5 bases and J by 3 bases. The CDR3 loop spans 19 amino acids.

CDR3 sequence: CACNPSGGYTDTQYF. The DNA of the CDR3 is TGTGCCTGCAACCCTAGCGGGGGTTACACAGATACGCAGTATTTT. The V call is TRBV30, the J call TRBJ2-3; 10 nucleotides align to TRBD2. Germline V gene sequence: CDR1 GTSNPN, CDR2 SVGIG (reference sequence). This CDR3 has 15 amino acids. J lost 2 bases, V lost 6 bases, and 8 bases had no gene match.

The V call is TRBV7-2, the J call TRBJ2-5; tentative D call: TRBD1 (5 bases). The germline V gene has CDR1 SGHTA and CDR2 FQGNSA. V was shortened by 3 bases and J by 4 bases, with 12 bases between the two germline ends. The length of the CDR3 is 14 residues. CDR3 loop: CASSLRTKAETQYF. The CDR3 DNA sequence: TGTGCCAGCAGCTTGCGGACAAAGGCAGAGACCCAGTACTTC.

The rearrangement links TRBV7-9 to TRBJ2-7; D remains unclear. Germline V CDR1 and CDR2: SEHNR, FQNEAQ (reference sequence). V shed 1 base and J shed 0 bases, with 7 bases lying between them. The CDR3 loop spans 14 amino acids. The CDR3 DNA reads TGTGCCAGCAGCTTAGGGGTTTACTCCTACGAGCAGTACTTC. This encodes CASSLGVYSYEQYF.

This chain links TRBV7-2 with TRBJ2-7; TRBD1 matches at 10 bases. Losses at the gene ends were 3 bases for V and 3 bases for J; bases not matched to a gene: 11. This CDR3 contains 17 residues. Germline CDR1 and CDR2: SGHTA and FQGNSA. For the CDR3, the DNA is TGTGCCAGCAGCTTCGACCTAGGGACAGGGGACATCTACGAGCAGTACTTC. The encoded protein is CASSFDLGTGDIYEQYF.

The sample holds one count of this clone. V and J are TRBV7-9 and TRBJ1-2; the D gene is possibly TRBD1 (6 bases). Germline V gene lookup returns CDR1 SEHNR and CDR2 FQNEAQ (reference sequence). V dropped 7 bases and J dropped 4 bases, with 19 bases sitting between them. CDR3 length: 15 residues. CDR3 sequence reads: CASTSGEKRGYGYTF. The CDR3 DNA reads TGTGCCAGCACCTCAGGGGAAAAACGGGGCTATGGCTACACCTTC.

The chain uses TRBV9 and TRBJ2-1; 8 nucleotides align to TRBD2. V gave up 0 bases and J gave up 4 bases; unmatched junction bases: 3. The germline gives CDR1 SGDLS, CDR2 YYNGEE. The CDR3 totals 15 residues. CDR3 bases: TGTGCCAGCAGCGTAGATACTAGCGGATACAATGAGCAGTTCTTC. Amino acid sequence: CASSVDTSGYNEQFF.

The CDR3 loop is CASSWKNLGVTEAFF. DNA for the CDR3: TGCGCCAGCAGCTGGAAAAATTTAGGAGTCACTGAAGCTTTCTTT. The J gene is TRBJ1-1, the V gene TRBV5-1, with D unclear. Germline V lookup: CDR1 SGHRS, CDR2 YFSETQ. The CDR3 length is 15 residues. The ends were cut back, 3 bases at V and 4 bases at J, with 16 bases in the middle.

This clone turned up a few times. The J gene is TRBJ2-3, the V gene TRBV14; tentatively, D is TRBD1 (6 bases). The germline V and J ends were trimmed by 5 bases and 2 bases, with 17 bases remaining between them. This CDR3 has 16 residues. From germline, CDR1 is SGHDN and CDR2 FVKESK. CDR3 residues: CASSKVVQGITDTQYF. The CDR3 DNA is TGTGCCAGCAGCAAAGTCGTGCAGGGGATCACAGATACGCAGTATTTT.

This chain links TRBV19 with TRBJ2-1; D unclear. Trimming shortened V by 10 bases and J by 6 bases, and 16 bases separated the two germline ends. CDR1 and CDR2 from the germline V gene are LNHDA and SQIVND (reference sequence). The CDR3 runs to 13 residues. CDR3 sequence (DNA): TGTGCCACCCGCCTCCGATCGGGCAATGAGCAGTTCTTC. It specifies CATRLRSGNEQFF.